This T cell receptor beta chain was recovered during a study of T cells in Graves' hyperthyroidism and ophthalmopathy. Overall study findings and caveats: Stable hyperthyroidism was told apart from ophthalmopathy by a model built on 13 V-J features.

As to this clonotype: The target antigen is unknown.

RNA transcripts served as the template for amplifying TCR beta CDR3 regions. First-round RT-PCR of the TCR CDR3 relied on the HTBI primer set. Via MiXCR, TCRdb re-called the multiplex PCR reads, giving one row per CDR3 protein. The sample lists approximately 370,000 distinct CDR3 sequences, 15% occurring once. Germline V gene sequence: CDR1 MNHNS, CDR2 SASEGT. The CDR3 has 12 amino acids. Trimming removed 6 bases from V and 8 bases from J, with 11 bases in between. Patients between 18 and 65 years old had hyperthyroidism, newly diagnosed and lasting under 2 months. This rearrangement joins TRBV6-1 to TRBJ1-5, with D hard to call. Sequencing was carried out using blood. This TCR was sampled from a woman in her thirties with Graves' hyperthyroidism. The CDR3 nucleotides read TGTGCCAGCAGCTCTTCGGGGAAGCCCCAGCATTTT. It is translated as CASSSSGKPQHF.